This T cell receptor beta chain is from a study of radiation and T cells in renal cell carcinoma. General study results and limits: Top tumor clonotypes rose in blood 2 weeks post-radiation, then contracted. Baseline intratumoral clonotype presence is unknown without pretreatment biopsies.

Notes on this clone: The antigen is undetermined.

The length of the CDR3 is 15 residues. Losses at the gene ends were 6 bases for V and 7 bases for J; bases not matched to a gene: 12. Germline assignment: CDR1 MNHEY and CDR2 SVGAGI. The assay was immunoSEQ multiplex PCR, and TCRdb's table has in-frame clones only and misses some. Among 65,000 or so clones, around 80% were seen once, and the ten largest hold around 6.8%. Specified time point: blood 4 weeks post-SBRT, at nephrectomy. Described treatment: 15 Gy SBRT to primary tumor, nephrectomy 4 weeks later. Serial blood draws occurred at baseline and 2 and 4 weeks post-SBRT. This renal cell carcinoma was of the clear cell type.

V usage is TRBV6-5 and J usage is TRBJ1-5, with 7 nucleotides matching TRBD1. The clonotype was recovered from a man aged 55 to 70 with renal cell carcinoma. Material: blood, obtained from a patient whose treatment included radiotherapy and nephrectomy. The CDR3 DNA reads TGTGCCAGCAGAGAAAGACAGGGTTACGGGCAGCCCCAGCATTTT. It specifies CASRERQGYGQPQHF.